This TCR beta chain was sequenced in a study of spatial heterogeneity in lung cancer. Study summary: Taken at a median of around 22 months after resection, follow-up PBMC samples underwent sequencing when available. Unique TCR and UMI combinations averaged more than ten appearances each in raw reads.

Noted time point: blood at routine non-recurrence follow-up after resection. The sequenced material consisted of unsorted whole RNA from tumor, nontumor lung or frozen PBMC. This CDR3 spans 15 amino acids. The germline V and J ends were trimmed by 5 bases and 6 bases, with 17 bases remaining between them. Germline V gene sequence: CDR1 MNHEY, CDR2 SVGAGI. TCRdb re-derived calls from the 5' RACE reads in MiXCR, one entry per CDR3 protein. Here the sample spans about 110,000 distinct CDR3 sequences, under 14% being singletons. Sequenced here: PBMCs, sampled at follow-up. The genes are TRBV6-5 and TRBJ2-1, with TRBD2 as a possible D gene (5 bases). The sequence was collected from a female donor with early-stage non-small cell lung cancer. CDR3 in amino acids: CASSPPSGRVNEQFF. The CDR3 DNA is TGTGCCAGCAGTCCCCCCAGTGGGCGGGTCAATGAGCAGTTCTTC.